This passage covers 4 T cell receptor beta chains from one sample sequenced in a study of tumor and adjacent non-tumor tissue in lung cancer. This sample's RNA came from whole unsorted tissue. Distant lung tissue was collected more than 3 cm away from the tumor edge. The library came from three nested PCR rounds adapted from ARM-PCR protocols. TCRdb re-derived calls from the multiplex PCR reads in MiXCR, one entry per CDR3 protein. The profile shows about 77,000 distinct CDR3 sequences, less than 85% of them singletons. Sample: distant non-tumor lung tissue. These receptor sequences come from a man aged 70 or older with non-small cell lung cancer.

In the case of this clonotype: One junction end does not reproduce the germline sequence, and a read error may be involved. The V call is TRBV20-1, the J call TRBJ2-3; D may correspond to TRBD1 or TRBD2 (5 bases each). CDR3 length equals 17 residues. CDR1 and CDR2 (germline): DFQATT, SNEGSKA (reference sequence). The CDR3 is CSATDLGRAIRTDTQCF. CDR3 DNA sequence: TGCAGTGCTACCGACTTGGGGCGGGCCATTCGCACAGATACGCAGTGTTTT.

There are many counts of this clonotype. Here the CDR3 reads CASEPVMAGSGSGNYGYTF. As DNA, the CDR3 is TGTGCCAGCGAACCCGTAATGGCGGGGTCTGGAAGCGGAAACTATGGCTACACCTTC. The genes are TRBV6-1 and TRBJ1-2; D not resolved. Germline values: CDR1 MNHNS, CDR2 SASEGT. Trimming stripped 8 bases from V and 2 bases from J, with 30 bases between. This CDR3 has 19 amino acids.

As to this clonotype: Compared with germline, one end of the junction differs, possibly owing to a read error. The chain couples TRBV6-1 to TRBJ1-5, with unresolved D. Looked up from germline, CDR1 is MNHNS and CDR2 is SASEGT. The CDR3 is made up of 15 amino acids. Here the CDR3 DNA reads TGTGCCAGCGGTGAAGGTTGGGCAATGGATCAGCCCCAGCATTTT. This codes for CASGEGWAMDQPQHF.

As to this clonotype: This may be a read error, as it is one base from a much larger clone. V and J are TRBV20-1 and TRBJ2-7; TRBD2 matches 11 bases. J was trimmed by 2 bases and V by 7 bases; bases with no gene match: 19. Germline CDR1 reads DFQATT; CDR2 reads SNEGSKA (reference sequence). The CDR3 spans 18 residues. CDR3 DNA sequence: TGCAGTGTTCCCGCTGATGCCGGGACTAGCGGCCTAGCCTACGAGCAGTACTTC. Its protein is CSVPADAGTSGLAYEQYF.